This T cell receptor (beta chain) was recorded in a study of beta chain features in type 1 diabetes. This clone was detected only a few times. What it binds is not known. This CDR3 is also generated by other DNA sequences in the sample. Expressed TCRB transcripts were sequenced because the isolated RNA had all been reverse transcribed beforehand. TCRdb's table, derived via immunoSEQ multiplex PCR, lists solely in-frame clones and lacks some. The sample carries 450,000 or so clones, roughly 10% recorded once. General study results and limits: Lower insertion and higher deletion counts appeared at VDJ junctions in type 1 diabetes patients.

The clonotype was recovered from a young woman in good health. The sequenced sample consisted of naive CD4+ T cells from blood.

In DNA form, the CDR3 reads TGTGCCAGCAGCGGGGGTGCCACAGATACGCAGTATTTT. This gives the protein CASSGGATDTQYF. The chain recombines TRBV9 with TRBJ2-3, with D uncertain. Germline-derived CDR1 and CDR2 are SGDLS and YYNGEE. V shed 3 bases and J shed 2 bases, with 7 bases lying between them. The CDR3 length is 13 residues.